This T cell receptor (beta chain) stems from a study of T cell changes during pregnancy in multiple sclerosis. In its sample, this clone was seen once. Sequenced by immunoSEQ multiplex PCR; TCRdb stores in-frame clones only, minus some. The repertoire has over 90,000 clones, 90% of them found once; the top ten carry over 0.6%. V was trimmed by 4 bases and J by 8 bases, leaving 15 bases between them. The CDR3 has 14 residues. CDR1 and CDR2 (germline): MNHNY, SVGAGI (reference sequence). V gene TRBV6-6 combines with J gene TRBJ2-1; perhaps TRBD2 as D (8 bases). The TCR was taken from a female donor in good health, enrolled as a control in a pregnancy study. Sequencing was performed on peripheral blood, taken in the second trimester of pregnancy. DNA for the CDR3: TGTGCCAGCAGTTCCGGGAGGGGGCAGGATGAGCAGTTCTTC. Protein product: CASSSGRGQDEQFF.